Presented here are 27 T cell receptor beta chains from one specimen sequenced in a study of quantifying T cell responses using KT2 cells. Study in general: RNA was reverse transcribed with TCR alpha and beta constant-region primers.

The cDNA 3' end received a ligated oligonucleotide with a UMI. First-round PCR used 3 to 4 cycles and beta primers RC1.1 and RC1.2 covering TRBC1 and TRBC2. TCRdb redid the calling of the UMI-ligation and nested PCR reads with MiXCR, one entry per CDR3 protein. The sample consists of 25,000 to 35,000 distinct CDR3 sequences, 10% of them appearing once. Sequences were obtained from PBMCs spiked with cells of the T cell clone KT2. The receptor set was obtained from a human donor.

This clonotype has more than one count but fewer than ten. The rearrangement uses TRBV4-3 and TRBJ2-7, with 7 bases that match TRBD2. Germline-derived CDR1 and CDR2 are LGHNA and YSLEER. Losses at the gene ends were 4 bases for V and 6 bases for J; bases not matched to a gene: 6. The CDR3 extends over 13 amino acids. The CDR3 nucleotides read TGCGCCAGCAGCCGGGACTACACGGGCGAGCAGTACTTC. Its protein is CASSRDYTGEQYF.

This clonotype came up a few times. This rearrangement joins TRBV11-3 to TRBJ2-3; D is unresolved. The germline V gene encodes CDR1 SGHNT and CDR2 YENEEA. V was trimmed by 3 bases and J by 0 bases, leaving 7 bases between them. This CDR3 has 14 residues. The CDR3 protein is CASSLAHSTDTQYF. CDR3 coding DNA: TGTGCCAGCAGCTTGGCACATAGCACAGATACGCAGTATTTT.

The J gene is TRBJ2-3, the V gene TRBV3-1; TRBD2 agrees at 15 bases. This CDR3 contains 18 residues. CDR1 and CDR2 (germline): LGHDT, YNNKEL (reference sequence). V trimming: 5 bases; J trimming: 5 bases; junction bases outside the gene matches: 11. For the CDR3, the DNA is TGTGCCAGCAGCTACGGACTAGCGGGGGGGCCGATAGGAGATACGCAGTATTTT. It is translated as CASSYGLAGGPIGDTQYF.

There are a few counts of this clonotype. This chain connects TRBV3-1 to TRBJ1-3; D is uncertain. CDR3 length: 16 residues. V lost 4 bases, J lost 0 bases, and 13 bases lay in between. CDR1 is LGHDT and CDR2 is YNNKEL in the germline V gene (reference sequence). The CDR3 is CASSPLAGNSGNTIYF. CDR3 nucleotide sequence: TGTGCCAGCAGCCCGCTTGCAGGAAACTCTGGAAACACCATATATTTT. The full variable domain, completed using reference TRBV3-1 and TRBJ1-3, is DTAVSQTPKYLVTQMGNDKSIKCEQNLGHDTMYWYKQDSKKFLKIMFSYNNKELIINETVPNRFSPKSPDKAHLNLHINSLELGDSAVYFCASSPLAGNSGNTIYFGEGSWLTVV.

This chain uses TRBV20-1 with TRBJ2-2, with TRBD2 matching 7 bases. V dropped 0 bases and J dropped 4; count of bases not matched to a gene: 2. The CDR3 runs 14 residues. Germline V gene lookup returns CDR1 DFQATT and CDR2 SNEGSKA (reference sequence). The DNA for the CDR3 is TGCAGTGCTAGAGAGGGGGGGGGCACCGGGGAGCTGTTTTTT. It specifies CSAREGGGTGELFF.

This clonotype came up many times. This chain links TRBV7-3 with TRBJ2-1; the match to TRBD1 covers 10 bases. Germline lookup yields CDR1 SGHTA and CDR2 FQGTGA. CDR3 size: 17 residues. Losses at the gene ends were 4 bases for V and 3 bases for J; bases not matched to a gene: 9. As DNA, the CDR3 is TGTGCCAGCAGCTCCGCCGGGACAGGGGTGGGCTACAATGAGCAGTTCTTC. Protein: CASSSAGTGVGYNEQFF. Full variable domain (missing parts from reference TRBV7-3 and TRBJ2-1): GAGVSQTPSNKVTEKGKYVELRCDPISGHTALYWYRQSLGQGPEFLIYFQGTGAADDSGLPNDRFFAVRPEGSVSTLKIQRTERGDSAVYLCASSSAGTGVGYNEQFFGPGTRLTVL.

In its sample, this clonotype was seen a few times. The chain uses TRBV7-8 and TRBJ2-1; weak D call: TRBD2 (5 bases). Per germline, CDR1 SGHVS and CDR2 FQNEAQ. The V end lost 3 bases, the J end lost 5 bases, and 14 bases lay between the germline ends. The CDR3 runs 15 residues. CDR3 region: CASSFPLIGDNEQFF. CDR3 DNA sequence: TGTGCCAGCAGCTTCCCCTTGATCGGGGACAATGAGCAGTTCTTC.

This clonotype has only a few counts. The rearrangement joins TRBV11-2 to TRBJ2-7, with D uncertain. V dropped 5 bases and J dropped 2 bases, with 4 bases sitting between them. The CDR3 length is 11 residues. Germline V lookup: CDR1 SGHAT, CDR2 FQNNGV. Written as DNA, the CDR3 is TGTGCCAGCAGCGAAACCTACGAGCAGTACTTC. This codes for CASSETYEQYF.

This clonotype was counted between two and nine times. The chain carries TRBV24-1 and TRBJ2-6; 8 nucleotides match TRBD1. The CDR3 is made up of 16 amino acids. V lost 4 bases to trimming and J lost 3 bases; unmatched junction nucleotides: 4. Germline values: CDR1 KGHDR, CDR2 SFDVKD. The chain's CDR3 is CATSETGEFGANVLTF. The CDR3 DNA sequence: TGTGCCACCAGTGAGACAGGGGAGTTTGGGGCCAACGTCCTGACTTTC.

CDR3 protein: CASSRDVQETQYF. The CDR3 nucleotides read TGTGCCAGCAGCAGGGACGTCCAAGAGACCCAGTACTTC. The chain joins TRBV6-6 to TRBJ2-5, with D possibly called TRBD1 or TRBD2 (5 bases each). V lost 6 bases and J lost 1, with 9 bases in between. Per germline, CDR1 MNHNY and CDR2 SVGAGI (reference sequence). This CDR3 comprises 13 residues.

In this sample, this clonotype turned up many times. V gene TRBV20-1 combines with J gene TRBJ2-1, with 7 bases identical to TRBD1. This CDR3 region has 14 residues. Germline-derived CDR1 and CDR2 are DFQATT and SNEGSKA (reference sequence). V was pared by 6 bases and J by 0 bases, with 5 bases of the junction left unmatched. CDR3 sequence: CSAQTGSSYNEQFF. CDR3 coding DNA: TGCAGTGCCCAGACAGGGAGCTCCTACAATGAGCAGTTCTTC.

The chain joins TRBV5-5 to TRBJ2-5, with TRBD1 matching 7 bases. CDR3 length equals 15 residues. The germline gives CDR1 SGHKS, CDR2 YYEKEE (reference sequence). With 6 bases clipped from V and 2 bases from J, the junction kept 10 bases outside the gene matches. CDR3: CASIRTGGAQETQYF. The CDR3 DNA sequence: TGTGCCAGCATCCGGACAGGAGGAGCTCAAGAGACCCAGTACTTC. Variable domain in full (rest from reference TRBV5-5 and TRBJ2-5): DAGVTQSPTHLIKTRGQQVTLRCSPISGHKSVSWYQQVLGQGPQFIFQYYEKEERGRGNFPDRFSARQFPNYSSELNVNALLLGDSALYLCASIRTGGAQETQYFGPGTRLLVL.

This clonotype showed up many times. This chain connects TRBV19 to TRBJ2-7, with D possibly TRBD1 on 6 matching bases. Germline-derived CDR1 and CDR2 are LNHDA and SQIVND (reference sequence). Trimming removed 5 bases at V and 7 bases at J, with 18 bases between. The CDR3 covers 14 residues. The CDR3 sequence: CASSVDRWTGEQYF. The CDR3 DNA is TGTGCCAGTAGTGTCGACAGGTGGACGGGAGAGCAGTACTTC.

This sequence joins TRBV20-1 and TRBJ1-2; 7 positions match TRBD1. V gave up 5 bases and J gave up 8 bases; unmatched junction bases: 17. Germline CDR1 is DFQATT and CDR2 is SNEGSKA (reference sequence). This CDR3 region has 15 residues. CDR3 bases: TGCAGTGCTCAAAAACGGGACAGTCCCTTATTAGGCTACACCTTC. It yields the protein CSAQKRDSPLLGYTF.

The chain is built from TRBV6-1 and TRBJ1-4, with D unclear. Germline CDR1 is MNHNS and CDR2 is SASEGT. V was pared by 0 bases and J by 2 bases, with 7 bases between. This CDR3 contains 15 residues. The CDR3 sequence: CASSEARLTNEKLFF. In DNA, the CDR3 is TGTGCCAGCAGTGAAGCACGGTTGACTAATGAAAAACTGTTTTTT.

This clonotype was counted a few times. This chain connects TRBV7-2 to TRBJ2-7, with 12 bases fitting TRBD2. V lost 1 base to trimming and J lost 1 base; unmatched junction nucleotides: 2. Per germline, CDR1 SGHTA and CDR2 FQGNSA. There are 16 residues in the CDR3. The CDR3 nucleotides are TGTGCCAGCAGCTTAGAGGGACTAGCGGGTTCCTACGAGCAGTACTTC. Amino acid sequence: CASSLEGLAGSYEQYF.

This clonotype has just a few counts. This sequence joins TRBV4-2 and TRBJ2-5; D call uncertain. Germline V gene data show CDR1 as LGHNA and CDR2 as YNFKEQ. The length of the CDR3 is 15 residues. V was pared by 0 bases and J by 9 bases, with 17 bases between. The CDR3 region has the DNA TGTGCCAGCAGCCAAGAAGAGTCGGGCTCCGCACCCCAGTACTTC. Translating it yields CASSQEESGSAPQYF.

The sample holds a few counts of this clonotype. This sequence joins TRBV5-6 and TRBJ2-3, with 9 bases lining up with TRBD1. J gave up 2 bases and V 3 bases, and 4 bases lay outside the gene matches. This CDR3 is built from 15 residues. The germline V gene encodes CDR1 SGHDT and CDR2 YYEEEE. The CDR3 sequence: CASSSGTGSTDTQYF. The DNA of the CDR3 is TGTGCCAGCAGCTCCGGGACAGGGTCCACAGATACGCAGTATTTT. The complete variable domain, with remaining parts taken from reference TRBV5-6 and TRBJ2-3, reads DAGVTQSPTHLIKTRGQQVTLRCSPKSGHDTVSWYQQALGQGPQFIFQYYEEEERQRGNFPDRFSGHQFPNYSSELNVNALLLGDSALYLCASSSGTGSTDTQYFGPGTRLTVL.

Ten or more counts support this clonotype. J is TRBJ1-1 and V is TRBV6-1, with D hard to call. The CDR3 spans 15 residues. Germline loops: CDR1 MNHNS, CDR2 SASEGT. V was cut by 6 bases and J by 0 bases, with 14 bases left in between. The CDR3 DNA reads TGTGCCAGCAGGTGGAACGGCCCAATGAACACTGAAGCTTTCTTT. This codes for CASRWNGPMNTEAFF.

This clonotype was detected many times. The genes are TRBV6-5 and TRBJ1-6, with D possibly matching TRBD1 (5 bases). CDR1 and CDR2 from the germline V gene are MNHEY and SVGAGI. The CDR3 is 15 amino acids. Between the trimmed V and J ends, which lost 5 bases and 10 bases, there was a span of 18 bases. CDR3 region: CASSTPAVWGSPLHF. In DNA form, the CDR3 reads TGTGCCAGCAGTACCCCCGCAGTTTGGGGGTCACCCCTCCACTTT.

The chain uses TRBV4-1 and TRBJ1-1, with a weak D call TRBD1 (5 bases). The CDR3 contains 17 residues. The germline CDR1 and CDR2 sequences are MGHRA and YSYEKL. The V end was cut by 1 base, the J end by 5 bases, with 20 bases between. CDR3 sequence reads: CASSQVDMGVPRTEAFF. Written as DNA, the CDR3 is TGCGCCAGCAGCCAAGTTGATATGGGGGTCCCAAGGACTGAAGCTTTCTTT.

V and J are TRBV12-3 or TRBV12-4 and TRBJ2-5; D ambiguous. This CDR3 has 12 amino acids. The ends were cut back, 6 bases at V and 3 bases at J, with 8 bases in the middle. The CDR3 bases are TGTGCCAGCAGCGGATCTAAAGAGACCCAGTACTTC. It yields the protein CASSGSKETQYF.

The gene calls are TRBV4-3 and TRBJ2-3, with a possible D match to TRBD2 (6 bases). The CDR3 runs 19 residues. V was clipped by 0 bases and J by 2 bases, with 21 bases between them. Germline V gene sequence: CDR1 LGHNA, CDR2 YSLEER. The CDR3 DNA reads as TGCGCCAGCAGCCAAGATCTATTAGTTAGGGGACTGAACACAGATACGCAGTATTTT. This codes for CASSQDLLVRGLNTDTQYF.

This clonotype was detected many times. This chain uses TRBV24-1 with TRBJ2-7, with D possibly matching TRBD2 (5 bases). Germline CDR1 KGHDR, CDR2 SFDVKD. This CDR3 has 12 amino acids. The V end was cut by 9 bases, the J end by 0 bases, with 8 bases between. CDR3 sequence (DNA): TGTGCCACCCCTCGGGGCTCCTACGAGCAGTACTTC. This encodes CATPRGSYEQYF.

This clonotype was counted ten times or more. The chain couples TRBV7-2 to TRBJ2-3; weak D call: TRBD2 (6 bases). Germline CDR1 and CDR2: SGHTA and FQGNSA. V was clipped by 5 bases and J by 0 bases, with 15 bases between them. The CDR3 runs to 16 residues. CDR3 residues: CASSTGDFPSTDTQYF. CDR3 sequence (DNA): TGTGCCAGCAGCACGGGGGACTTCCCGAGCACAGATACGCAGTATTTT.

Many counts were recorded for this clonotype. The chain employs TRBV18 and TRBJ2-5; D gene ambiguous. Deletions cut 3 bases from V and 0 bases from J, with 8 bases between. This CDR3 is 14 amino acids long. Germline values: CDR1 KGHSH, CDR2 LQKENI. This CDR3 is CASSPTAYQETQYF. CDR3 DNA: TGTGCCAGCTCACCTACAGCGTACCAAGAGACCCAGTACTTC.

This clonotype was recorded a few times. V gene TRBV7-9 combines with J gene TRBJ1-4, with D unresolved. This CDR3 spans 14 amino acids. V shed 3 bases and J shed 7 bases, with 12 bases lying between them. Germline CDR1 is SEHNR and CDR2 is FQNEAQ (reference sequence). The CDR3 reads CASSFRSQFEKLFF. The CDR3 DNA follows: TGTGCCAGCAGCTTTCGAAGTCAGTTTGAAAAACTGTTTTTT.